Presented here are 12 T cell receptor beta chains from one specimen sequenced in a study of T cells in women clearing cervical HPV infection. Generated by immunoSEQ multiplex PCR, the TCRdb table keeps only in-frame clones and is missing some. This sample's clone table lists about 31,000 clones. Sequencing input: blood buffy coat. The receptors derive from a woman between 18 and 70 years old with a cervical HPV16 infection that either progressed to CIN3+ or cleared (not recorded which).

Details on this clone: Coverage ceases 3 residues before the CDR3 finishes, and the germline J gene fills in the end. The J gene is TRBJ2-2, the V gene TRBV29-1; D not resolved. Trimming left V 7 bases short and J 6 bases short, with 18 bases between. Germline loops: CDR1 SQVTM, CDR2 ANQGSEA. The CDR3 length is 14 residues. The CDR3 bases that were read are TGCAGCGCTCAAGAGACTCTAACGGCCGGGGAG. Protein product: CSAQETLTAGE. From start to end, the CDR3 is CSAQETLTAGELFF.

Comments on this clone: The observed sequence ends 3 residues before the CDR3 terminus, with the missing tail filled in from the germline J gene. The chain uses TRBV7-7 and TRBJ1-2; 9 bases match TRBD1. The CDR3 loop spans 13 amino acids. The germline gives CDR1 SSHAT, CDR2 FNYEAQ (reference sequence). The DNA read from the CDR3 is TGTGCCAGCAGCTGGGACAGGGAAAGCGAC. Protein sequence: CASSWDRESD. The full CDR3 protein reads CASSWDRESDYTF.

Points on this clone: The read halts 3 residues ahead of the CDR3 end, with the missing end drawn from the germline J gene. The chain uses TRBV6-4 and TRBJ2-7; 7 bases are shared with TRBD1. The CDR3 runs to 16 residues. CDR1 is MRHNA and CDR2 is SNTAGT in the germline V gene. The ends lost 5 bases at V and 0 bases at J; junction bases unmatched: 10. CDR3 loop: CASSKRQGLHSYEQYF. The DNA read from the CDR3 is TGTGCCAGCAGTAAGAGACAGGGCCTACACTCCTACGAG.

Concerning this clone: A read error may produce the germline difference seen at one junction end. The CDR3 loop reads CSSSQGLAGVFGDTQYF. CDR3 DNA, as far as it was read: TGTTCCAGCAGCCAAGGACTAGCGGGAGTTTTTGGAGATACG. The chain joins TRBV4-2 to TRBJ2-3, with 13 bases fitting TRBD2. The read halts 3 residues ahead of the CDR3 end, with the missing end drawn from the germline J gene. Germline lookup yields CDR1 LGHNA and CDR2 YNFKEQ. The CDR3 is made up of 17 amino acids.

A remark on this clone: The missing CDR3 end, 3 residues past where the read stops, is filled in from the germline J gene. The V gene is TRBV5-1, the J gene TRBJ1-1; D possibly corresponds to TRBD1 (6 bases). The germline gives CDR1 SGHRS, CDR2 YFSETQ. The V end was cut by 3 bases, the J end by 3 bases, with 21 bases between. The CDR3 loop spans 17 amino acids. CDR3 DNA, as far as it was read: TGCGCCAGCAGCTCCTCAGGGGCCCCGGGGTTCTACACTGAA. Its protein is CASSSSGAPGFYTE. The full CDR3 is CASSSSGAPGFYTEAFF.

Comments on this clone: The sequenced fragment ends 3 residues before the CDR3 boundary, so the rest is inferred from the germline J gene. This rearrangement joins TRBV5-1 to TRBJ2-7, with 10 positions matching TRBD2. This CDR3 has 15 amino acids. Germline lookup yields CDR1 SGHRS and CDR2 YFSETQ. J gave up 3 bases and V 6 bases, and 9 bases lay outside the gene matches. The CDR3 bases that were read are TGCGCCAGCAAGGCGTCTAGCGGGAGCGGCTACGAG. Its translation is CASKASSGSGYE. The whole CDR3 protein is CASKASSGSGYEQYF.

The sequenced CDR3 bases are TGTGCCAGTCTGGGCCGGGGTCGAGGGCAGCCC. Its translation: CASLGRGRGQP. The whole CDR3 sequence is CASLGRGRGQPQHF. The chain uses TRBV19 and TRBJ1-5, with D uncertain. The CDR3 end is not reached by the read, which stops 3 residues before it; the germline J gene fills it in. Germline lookup yields CDR1 LNHDA and CDR2 SQIVND (reference sequence). V shed 8 bases and J shed 7 bases, with 18 bases lying between them. The CDR3 consists of 14 residues. Complete variable domain (other parts from reference TRBV19 and TRBJ1-5): DGGITQSPKYLFRKEGQNVTLSCEQNLNHDAMYWYRQDPGQGLRLIYYSQIVNDFQKGDIAEGYSVSREKKESFPLTVTSAQKNPTAFYLCASLGRGRGQPQHFGDGTRLSIL.

As regards this clone: The CDR3 end lies 3 residues beyond the end of the read and is filled in from the germline J gene. The V and J genes are TRBV19 and TRBJ1-4, with D perhaps TRBD1 (5 bases). Germline V gene sequence: CDR1 LNHDA, CDR2 SQIVND (reference sequence). The CDR3 is made up of 14 amino acids. Trimming left V 5 bases short and J 3 bases short, with 10 bases between. The CDR3 sequence is CASSAGFPNEKLFF. CDR3 bases read: TGTGCCAGTAGTGCAGGGTTCCCTAATGAAAAA.

With respect to this clone: The CDR3 end lies 3 residues beyond the end of the read and is filled in from the germline J gene. The chain employs TRBV10-1 and TRBJ2-6; tentative D call: TRBD2 (6 bases). The length of the CDR3 is 17 residues. Trimming took 8 bases from V and 0 from J, leaving 17 bases between them. The V gene's germline CDR1 is WNHNN and CDR2 SYGVQD (reference sequence). The CDR3 protein is CASDRGSGGSGANVLTF. The sequenced CDR3 bases are TGCGCCAGCGACCGAGGTAGCGGAGGCTCTGGGGCCAACGTC.

With respect to this clone: The CDR3 end lies 3 residues beyond the end of the read and is filled in from the germline J gene. The chain combines TRBV19 with TRBJ1-1, with 9 bases matching TRBD1. The germline V gene has CDR1 LNHDA and CDR2 SQIVND (reference sequence). Trimming cost V 6 bases and J 1 base; bases outside gene matches: 12. The CDR3 runs 17 residues. CDR3 sequence: CASSRRGQGTGNTEAFF. The covered CDR3 bases are TGTGCCAGTAGCCGGAGGGGACAGGGTACCGGGAACACTGAA.

Comment on this clone: The CDR3 end is not reached by the read, which stops 3 residues before it; the germline J gene fills it in. The rearrangement links TRBV7-2 to TRBJ1-1, with 8 nucleotides matching TRBD1. Germline CDR1 and CDR2: SGHTA and FQGNSA. This CDR3 region has 13 residues. The CDR3 bases that were read are TGTGCCAGCAGCTTAGCGGGACAGGCCGAA. This sequence encodes CASSLAGQAE. The entire CDR3 protein is CASSLAGQAEAFF.

Details on this clone: The CDR3 extends 3 residues past the end of the read, so its final part is completed from the germline J gene. The chain combines TRBV7-9 with TRBJ2-2, with TRBD1 identical over 7 bases. CDR3 length: 15 residues. Germline V lookup: CDR1 SEHNR, CDR2 FQNEAQ (reference sequence). The CDR3 sequence is CASSTLGQKQEKLFF. The CDR3 bases that were read are TGTGCCAGCAGTACCTTGGGACAGAAGCAAGAGAAG.